This T cell receptor (beta chain) was found in a study of neurological immune-mediated disorders. The CDR3 runs 18 residues. Trimming cost V 6 bases and J 7 bases; bases outside gene matches: 19. Germline V CDR1 and CDR2: SGHNT, YYREEE (reference sequence). The output of every sequencing run, over 170 million TCR-beta sequences, came from 15-18 subjects. TCRdb called the 5' RACE reads again in MiXCR, with one record for every CDR3 protein. The table has tens of thousands of distinct CDR3 sequences, 10% seen once. PBMCs stored at -80 C, 2 million in total, were the source of the unsorted libraries. Remarks on this clonotype: This may be a read error: a much more frequent sequence differs by one nucleotide.

The sequencing sample was made of PBMCs. The J gene is TRBJ2-1, the V gene TRBV5-4, with TRBD2 matching over 10 bases. The TCR originated in a man between 40 and 49 years old in good health. The CDR3 nucleotides read TGTGCCAGCACCGTAGAGTCGGACCCCGGACTAGCGGCAAATGAGCAGTTCTTC. Translating it yields CASTVESDPGLAANEQFF.